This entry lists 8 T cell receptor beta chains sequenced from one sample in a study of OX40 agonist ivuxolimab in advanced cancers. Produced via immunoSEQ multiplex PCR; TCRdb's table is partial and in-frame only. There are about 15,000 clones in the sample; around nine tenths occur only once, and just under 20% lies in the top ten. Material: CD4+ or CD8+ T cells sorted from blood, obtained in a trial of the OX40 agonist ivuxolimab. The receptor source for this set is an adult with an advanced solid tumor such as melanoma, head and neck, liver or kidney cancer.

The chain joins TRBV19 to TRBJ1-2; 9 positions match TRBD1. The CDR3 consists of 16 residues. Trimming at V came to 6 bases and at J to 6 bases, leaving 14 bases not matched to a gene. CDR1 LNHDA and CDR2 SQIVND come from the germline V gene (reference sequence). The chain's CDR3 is CASSQPTGTGKDGYTF. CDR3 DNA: TGTGCCAGTAGCCAACCGACCGGGACAGGGAAGGATGGCTACACCTTC.

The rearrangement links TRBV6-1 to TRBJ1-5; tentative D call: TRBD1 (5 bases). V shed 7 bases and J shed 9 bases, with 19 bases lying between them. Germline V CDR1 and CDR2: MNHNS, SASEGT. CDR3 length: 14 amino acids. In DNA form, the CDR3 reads TGTGCCAGCACCCTTGGGGACTCCTCTCGGCCCCAGCATTTT. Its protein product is CASTLGDSSRPQHF.

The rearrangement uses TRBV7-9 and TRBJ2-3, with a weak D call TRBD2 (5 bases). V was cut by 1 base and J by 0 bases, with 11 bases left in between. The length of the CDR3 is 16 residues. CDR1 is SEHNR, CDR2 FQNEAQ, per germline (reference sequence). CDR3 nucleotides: TGTGCCAGCAGCTTAGGAGGGTTCCCAAGCACAGATACGCAGTATTTT. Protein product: CASSLGGFPSTDTQYF.

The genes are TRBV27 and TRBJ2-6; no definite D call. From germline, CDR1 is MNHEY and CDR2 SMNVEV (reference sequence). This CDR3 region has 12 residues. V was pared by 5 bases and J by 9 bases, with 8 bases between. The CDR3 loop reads CASSPKYNVLTF. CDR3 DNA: TGTGCCAGCAGTCCTAAGTACAACGTCCTGACTTTC. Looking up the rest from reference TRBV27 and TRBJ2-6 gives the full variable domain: EAQVTQNPRYLITVTGKKLTVTCSQNMNHEYMSWYRQDPGLGLRQIYYSMNVEVTDKGDVPEGYKVSRKEKRNFPLILESPSPNQTSLYFCASSPKYNVLTFGAGSRLTVL.

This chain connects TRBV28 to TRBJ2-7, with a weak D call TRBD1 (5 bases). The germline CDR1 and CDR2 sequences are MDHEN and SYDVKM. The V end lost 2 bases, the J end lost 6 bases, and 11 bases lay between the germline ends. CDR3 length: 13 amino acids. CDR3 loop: CASSLQGGFEQYF. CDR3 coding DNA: TGTGCCAGCAGTTTACAGGGTGGCTTCGAGCAGTACTTC.

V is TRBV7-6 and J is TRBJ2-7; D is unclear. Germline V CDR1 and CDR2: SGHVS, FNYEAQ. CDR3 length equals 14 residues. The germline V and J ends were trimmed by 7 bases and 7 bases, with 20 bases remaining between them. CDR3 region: CASTLDGVLGEQYF. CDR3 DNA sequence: TGTGCCAGCACCCTGGACGGAGTCTTGGGGGAGCAGTACTTC.

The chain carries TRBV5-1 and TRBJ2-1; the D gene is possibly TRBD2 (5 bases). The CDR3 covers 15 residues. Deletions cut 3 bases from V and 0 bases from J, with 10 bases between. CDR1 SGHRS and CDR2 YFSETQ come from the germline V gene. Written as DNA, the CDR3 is TGCGCCAGCAGCTCCGAGGGAAGCTCCTACAATGAGCAGTTCTTC. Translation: CASSSEGSSYNEQFF.

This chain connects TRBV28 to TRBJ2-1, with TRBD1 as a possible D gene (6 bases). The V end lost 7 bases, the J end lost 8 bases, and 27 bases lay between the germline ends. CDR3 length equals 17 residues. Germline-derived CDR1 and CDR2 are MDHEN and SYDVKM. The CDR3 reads CASTPNRVGFSSDEQFF. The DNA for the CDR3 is TGTGCCAGCACGCCTAACAGGGTAGGGTTTAGTTCCGATGAGCAGTTCTTC. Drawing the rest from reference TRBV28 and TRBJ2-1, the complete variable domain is DVKVTQSSRYLVKRTGEKVFLECVQDMDHENMFWYRQDPGLGLRLIYFSYDVKMKEKGDIPEGYSVSREKKERFSLILESASTNQTSMYLCASTPNRVGFSSDEQFFGPGTRLTVL.